These T cell receptor beta chains were read from a single sample in a study of regulatory T cells in long-lasting Graves disease. One entry per CDR3 protein results from TCRdb running MiXCR on the multiplex PCR reads. The sample consists of some 330,000 distinct CDR3 sequences, about 11% of them appearing once. These data are also associated with another study on T cells in Graves' hyperthyroidism and ophthalmopathy.

The source material was peripheral blood mononuclear cells (PBMCs), sampled at new diagnosis, from a patient treated with antithyroid drugs. The receptor set was obtained from a woman between 18 and 29 years old with Graves disease. CDR3s include the opening cysteine and the closing phenylalanine or tryptophan. D genes are given only for firm matches. Size is omitted from some rows. Given values are once, few, many or a class for expanded clones.

j_gene,abundance,d_gene,v_gene,CDR3aa,CDR3nt
TRBJ2-7,many,TRBD2,TRBV20-1,CSANSGRLYEQYF,TGCAGTGCTAATAGCGGGAGGCTCTACGAGCAGTACTTC
TRBJ1-1,many,-,TRBV3-1,CASSQVGRRAFF,TGTGCCAGCAGCCAAGTTGGTAGACGCGCTTTCTTT
TRBJ2-3,many,-,TRBV7-9,CASSQPTALVADTQYF,TGTGCCAGCAGTCAACCTACAGCGCTAGTAGCAGATACGCAGTATTTT
TRBJ2-3,-,TRBD1,TRBV5-1,CASSLGGGQGAWDTQYF,TGCGCCAGCAGCTTGGGTGGGGGACAGGGGGCCTGGGATACGCAGTATTTT
TRBJ1-4,many,-,TRBV3-1,CASSHTGQQKLFF,TGTGCCAGCAGCCACACCGGACAGCAAAAACTGTTTTTT
TRBJ2-6,many,TRBD1,TRBV5-1,CASTTVWGTAGANVLTF,TGCGCCAGCACCACCGTATGGGGGACAGCTGGGGCCAACGTCCTGACTTTC
TRBJ1-3,few,-,TRBV29-1,CSAKDADNTIYF,TGCAGCGCAAAAGACGCTGACAACACCATATATTTT
TRBJ2-5,-,TRBD2,TRBV6-1,CASSQGTSRRYQETQYF,TGTGCCAGCAGTCAAGGGACTAGCAGGAGATACCAAGAGACCCAGTACTTC
TRBJ2-7,many,TRBD1,TRBV7-6,CASSDPRGSYEQYF,TGTGCCAGCAGCGACCCCAGGGGGTCCTACGAGCAGTACTTC
TRBJ1-1,many,-,TRBV12-3/TRBV12-4,CASSSRWSGKNTEAFF,TGTGCCAGCAGTTCCCGATGGAGTGGAAAAAACACTGAAGCTTTCTTT
TRBJ1-5,many,-,TRBV7-9,CASSSGTLPDQPQHF,TGTGCCAGCAGCTCGGGTACGTTACCGGATCAGCCCCAGCATTTT
TRBJ2-3,-,-,TRBV20-1,CSAPIGGALVDTQYF,TGCAGTGCCCCTATAGGGGGGGCGCTAGTAGATACGCAGTATTTT
TRBJ2-1,many,TRBD2,TRBV12-3/TRBV12-4,CASSLAGVGEQFF,TGTGCCAGCAGCCTAGCGGGAGTTGGTGAGCAGTTCTTC
TRBJ2-1,many,TRBD2,TRBV20-1,CSARDPGSGSYNEQFF,TGCAGTGCTAGGGATCCTGGTAGCGGGAGCTACAATGAGCAGTTCTTC
TRBJ1-2,many,-,TRBV11-2,CASSLVGGNGYTF,TGTGCCAGCAGCTTAGTGGGCGGGAATGGCTACACCTTC
TRBJ2-1,many,TRBD1,TRBV7-2,CASREWDRDAIEQFF,TGTGCCAGCAGAGAGTGGGACAGGGACGCTATTGAGCAGTTCTTC
TRBJ1-5,many,-,TRBV7-8,CASSFGLGVGNQPQHF,TGTGCCAGCAGCTTCGGTCTCGGGGTTGGAAATCAGCCCCAGCATTTT
TRBJ2-1,many,TRBD2,TRBV11-2,CASTSGLSYNEQFF,TGTGCCAGCACTAGCGGGCTCTCCTACAATGAGCAGTTCTTC
TRBJ2-7,many,-,TRBV5-5,CASSLRGRNTYEQYF,TGTGCCAGCAGCTTGCGCGGACGCAATACCTACGAGCAGTACTTC
TRBJ1-1,many,-,TRBV28,CASRFPRRRGETEAFF,TGTGCCAGCAGGTTCCCCAGGAGGAGGGGGGAAACTGAAGCTTTCTTT
TRBJ2-7,many,TRBD1,TRBV27,CASSYRLGRDSYYEQYF,TGTGCCAGCAGTTATCGCTTAGGACGGGACAGTTACTACGAGCAGTACTTC
TRBJ2-1,-,-,TRBV4-3,CASSVVYTGSIDEQFF,TGCGCCAGCAGCGTGGTGTATACAGGGAGTATCGATGAGCAGTTCTTC
TRBJ1-5,many,-,TRBV28,CASSRRSSNQPQHF,TGTGCCAGCAGTCGGAGGTCGAGCAATCAGCCCCAGCATTTT
TRBJ2-1,many,-,TRBV11-2,CASSFWGDEQFF,TGTGCCAGCAGCTTTTGGGGCGATGAGCAGTTCTTC
TRBJ1-2,-,-,TRBV20-1,CSARGPDRRYGYTF,TGCAGTGCTAGAGGTCCGGACAGACGCTATGGCTACACCTTC
TRBJ1-1,many,-,TRBV7-9,CASIISEGGEAFF,TGTGCCAGCATCATATCAGAAGGGGGTGAAGCTTTCTTT
TRBJ2-5,many,-,TRBV5-1,CASSLESSVEETQYF,TGCGCCAGCAGCTTGGAGTCGTCGGTTGAAGAGACCCAGTACTTC
TRBJ1-5,-,TRBD1,TRBV10-3,CAIRGQGNQPQHF,TGTGCCATCCGGGGACAGGGCAATCAGCCCCAGCATTTT
TRBJ1-4,many,-,TRBV27,CASSGGSEKLFF,TGTGCCAGCAGTGGCGGCAGCGAAAAACTGTTTTTT
TRBJ1-5,few,TRBD1,TRBV6-1,CASRLQGARQPQHF,TGTGCCAGCAGACTACAGGGGGCAAGGCAGCCCCAGCATTTT
TRBJ2-1,many,TRBD2,TRBV9,CASSATGTTNPGGNEQFF,TGTGCCAGCAGCGCCACCGGGACTACAAACCCCGGGGGCAATGAGCAGTTCTTC
TRBJ2-2,many,-,TRBV11-3,CASSDGLTGELFF,TGTGCCAGCAGCGACGGACTGACCGGGGAGCTGTTTTTT
TRBJ2-1,many,TRBD1,TRBV27,CASSRGQAPYNEQFF,TGTGCCAGCAGTAGGGGGCAGGCCCCCTACAATGAGCAGTTCTTC
TRBJ1-5,-,TRBD1,TRBV29-1,CSVDNLINRDRSRANQPQHF,TGCAGCGTTGATAACCTTATTAACCGGGACAGAAGTCGGGCTAATCAGCCCCAGCATTTT
TRBJ2-6,few,-,TRBV5-1,CASKSSRAGVLTF,TGCGCCAGCAAATCTAGTAGGGCGGGCGTCCTGACTTTC
TRBJ2-3,many,TRBD2,TRBV15,CATSRSLAGGPSTDTQYF,TGTGCCACCAGCAGGTCCTTAGCGGGAGGGCCCTCGACAGATACGCAGTATTTT
TRBJ1-2,many,-,TRBV7-2,CASSLQGSQRGDGYTF,TGTGCCAGCAGCTTACAGGGCTCACAAAGGGGAGACGGCTACACCTTC
TRBJ2-7,few,-,TRBV7-2,CASIPGAVGTGEQYF,TGTGCCAGCATACCCGGGGCGGTGGGTACAGGGGAGCAGTACTTC
TRBJ2-7,many,-,TRBV20-1,CSARDRAWEQYF,TGCAGTGCTAGAGACAGGGCTTGGGAGCAGTACTTC
TRBJ2-3,many,-,TRBV7-2,CASSFIKPGQSSTDTQYF,TGTGCCAGCAGCTTCATTAAGCCGGGCCAATCTAGCACAGATACGCAGTATTTT
TRBJ2-1,-,TRBD1,TRBV19,CASSSQGAGQDHNEQFF,TGTGCCAGTAGTTCCCAGGGGGCGGGACAGGACCACAATGAGCAGTTCTTC
TRBJ2-3,-,TRBD2,TRBV2,CASSPLGGGGVTDTQYF,TGTGCCAGCAGTCCCTTGGGGGGGGGAGGCGTCACAGATACGCAGTATTTT
TRBJ2-1,-,TRBD2,TRBV19,CASSIPAGEQFF,TGTGCCAGTAGTATACCAGCGGGAGAGCAGTTCTTC
TRBJ1-2,few,TRBD1,TRBV25-1,CASSEYRVDRRDGYTF,TGTGCCAGCAGTGAATATCGAGTGGACAGGAGGGACGGCTACACCTTC
TRBJ2-7,few,TRBD2,TRBV7-9,CASSLYSGSYEQYF,TGTGCCAGCAGCTTATACAGCGGGAGCTACGAGCAGTACTTC
TRBJ2-1,many,-,TRBV7-9,CASSPTSFEQFF,TGTGCCAGCAGCCCGACTAGTTTTGAGCAGTTCTTC
TRBJ2-1,few,-,TRBV20-1,CSAGSVVIGNEQFF,TGCAGTGCTGGGTCAGTAGTTATTGGCAATGAGCAGTTCTTC
TRBJ1-5,-,TRBD1,TRBV9,CASGAGGPLSNQPQHF,TGTGCCAGCGGAGCAGGGGGCCCCCTTAGCAATCAGCCCCAGCATTTT
TRBJ1-2,-,-,TRBV4-3,CASGREKGGRDGYTF,TGCGCCAGCGGACGGGAAAAGGGGGGCCGGGATGGCTACACCTTC
TRBJ1-1,many,-,TRBV29-1,CSVDRRFRGAGNTEAFF,TGCAGCGTTGATCGCCGCTTTCGGGGGGCGGGGAACACTGAAGCTTTCTTT
TRBJ2-1,many,-,TRBV20-1,CSARGDFGFNEQFF,TGCAGTGCTAGGGGGGACTTTGGTTTCAATGAGCAGTTCTTC
TRBJ1-5,-,-,TRBV7-9,CASSSPYSNQPQHF,TGTGCCAGCAGCTCGCCATATAGCAATCAGCCCCAGCATTTT
TRBJ2-1,few,-,TRBV6-1,CASSEVSKQFF,TGTGCCAGCAGTGAAGTGTCCAAGCAGTTCTTC
TRBJ1-1,few,-,TRBV7-9,CASSLVRTEAFF,TGTGCCAGCAGCTTAGTGCGCACTGAAGCTTTCTTT